These 5 T cell receptor beta chains came from one sample sequenced in a study of cytomegalovirus exposure and HLA in healthy donors. PCR was performed using 60 Vbeta and 13 Jbeta primers. The assay was immunoSEQ multiplex PCR, and TCRdb's table has in-frame clones only and misses some. The repertoire table contains around 200,000 clones. The sample comprised PBMCs. These receptors originate from a woman aged 30 to 39 in good health and CMV-seropositive.

This sequence joins TRBV27 and TRBJ2-2; the D gene is possibly TRBD2 (5 bases). The V end was cut by 6 bases, the J end by 6 bases, with 14 bases between. In germline, CDR1 is MNHEY, CDR2 SMNVEV (reference sequence). The CDR3 is 14 amino acids. The CDR3 coding sequence is TGTGCCAGCAGGTCTAGCACTGGGGCCGGGGAGCTGTTTTTT. It translates to CASRSSTGAGELFF.

The CDR3 coding sequence is TGTGCCAGCTCACCTAAGGAGGGTGAAAAACTGTTTTTT. This codes for CASSPKEGEKLFF. The chain combines TRBV18 with TRBJ1-4; no firm D call. With 3 bases removed from V and 7 bases from J, the gap between germline ends came to 9 bases. Germline CDR1 reads KGHSH; CDR2 reads LQKENI. This CDR3 region has 13 residues.

This chain uses TRBV14 with TRBJ2-2; 10 bases line up with TRBD1. J gave up 2 bases and V 4 bases, and 4 bases lay outside the gene matches. Germline CDR1 SGHDN, CDR2 FVKESK. CDR3 size: 16 residues. CDR3: CASSLRTGGNTGELFF. The DNA for the CDR3 is TGTGCCAGCAGCCTTAGGACAGGGGGAAACACCGGGGAGCTGTTTTTT.

This chain links TRBV19 with TRBJ2-5; weak D call: TRBD2 (6 bases). The CDR3 contains 14 residues. Between the trimmed V and J ends, which lost 10 bases and 5 bases, there was a span of 20 bases. CDR1 is LNHDA, CDR2 SQIVND, per germline (reference sequence). The CDR3 DNA is TGTGCCACCACCTTGGGGCCGGGGGTGGAGACCCAGTACTTC. This gives the protein CATTLGPGVETQYF.

V and J are TRBV6-5 and TRBJ2-7, with TRBD2 matching over 7 bases. This CDR3 is 14 amino acids long. Looked up from germline, CDR1 is MNHEY and CDR2 is SVGAGI. The V segment lost 2 bases and the J segment 3 bases; nucleotides outside the gene matches: 4. The CDR3 loop is CASSYGRDVYEQYF. In DNA form, the CDR3 reads TGTGCCAGCAGTTACGGGAGGGATGTCTACGAGCAGTACTTC.